This TCR beta chain emerged from a study of blood T cell repertoires in COVID-19. As for the study in general: T cells, B-cell-depleted T cells, or PBMCs provided the cDNA or gDNA that served as material.

This CDR3 has 20 amino acids. Losses at the gene ends were 0 bases for V and 0 bases for J; bases not matched to a gene: 13. CDR1 SGDLS and CDR2 YYNGEE come from the germline V gene. Per the study methods: By means of reference gene primer amplification, nucleated cell counts were estimated. Assay used: immunoSEQ multiplex PCR; TCRdb lists only in-frame clones, some missing. V and J calls and clone size are as listed in that table; D and trimming were resolved from the DNA. The repertoire has some 410,000 clones, roughly 90% of them found once; the top ten carry approximately 0.96%. The age range of participants was 18 to 89 years, with residence in about 25 US areas. Cohort assignment relied on participant-reported clinical history.

J is TRBJ2-1 and V is TRBV9; 9 bases fit TRBD1. The source is a young woman with acute COVID-19. The sequencing sample was made of PBMCs or T cells enriched from blood (not recorded which). CDR3 sequence reads: CASSVVGDRELMGSYNEQFF. The DNA for the CDR3 is TGTGCCAGCAGCGTAGTGGGGGACAGGGAACTAATGGGCTCCTACAATGAGCAGTTCTTC. The whole variable domain, filled in from reference TRBV9 and TRBJ2-1, reads DSGVTQTPKHLITATGQRVTLRCSPRSGDLSVYWYQQSLDQGLQFLIQYYNGEERAKGNILERFSAQQFPDLHSELNLSSLELGDSALYFCASSVVGDRELMGSYNEQFFGPGTRLTVL.